The rows below give T cell receptor beta chains drawn from one sample of a study of control samples from healthy donors and cancer patients. TCRdb's table, derived via immunoSEQ multiplex PCR, lists solely in-frame clones and lacks some. The data contain some 140,000 clones, roughly 86% of them singletons. The sequenced sample was PBMCs. The receptors shown here come from a man aged 45-60 years with head and neck cancer. The CDR3 runs from the conserved cysteine through the conserved F or W. A D gene is named only where the DNA matches it firmly. Not every row has a clone size; where given, it reads once, few, many or a size class.

>TRBJ2-5|TRBV28|-|-
TGTGCCAGCAGTACCCCCCTGAACCCCCAAGAGACCCAGTACTTC
CASSTPLNPQETQYF
>TRBJ1-1|TRBV9|-|-
TGTGCCAGCAGCGCCGCAGGGGACACTGAAGCTTTCTTT
CASSAAGDTEAFF
>TRBJ1-2|TRBV30|once|-
TGTGCCTGGACCCCGGGCAGCCCCTATGGCTACACCTTC
CAWTPGSPYGYTF
>TRBJ2-5|TRBV14|once|TRBD1
TGTGCCAGCAGCCGAAGACAGGGCTGGGAGACCCAGTACTTC
CASSRRQGWETQYF
>TRBJ2-2|TRBV19|once|-
TGTGCCAGTTCCCCCCCCTCTAGCACCGGGGAGCTGTTTTTT
CASSPPSSTGELFF
>TRBJ1-3|TRBV28|-|TRBD1
TGTGCCAGCAGTTTAGACAGGGAAGCTGGAAACACCATATATTTT
CASSLDREAGNTIYF
>TRBJ2-7|TRBV28|-|TRBD1
TGTGCCAGCATTTCATTATCGGGACAGGGTTCCTACGAGCAGTACTTC
CASISLSGQGSYEQYF
>TRBJ2-7|TRBV6-5|-|TRBD1
TGTGCCAGCAGTAGTGGACAGGATTACGAGCAGTACTTC
CASSSGQDYEQYF
>TRBJ1-6|TRBV27|few|-
TGTGCCAGCAGTTTAATGGCAGGATATAATTCACCCCTCCACTTT
CASSLMAGYNSPLHF
>TRBJ2-1|TRBV7-9|-|-
TGTGCCAGTTCTCGGGACCCCAATGAGCAGTTCTTC
CASSRDPNEQFF
>TRBJ1-5|TRBV6-5|-|-
TGTGCCAGCAGGTCTACAGGGTCGGGTCAGCCCCAGCATTTT
CASRSTGSGQPQHF
>TRBJ1-1|TRBV7-3|-|-
TGTGCCAGCAGTGCCAGGGGATCCAGCACTGAAGCTTTCTTT
CASSARGSSTEAFF
>TRBJ2-7|TRBV6-4|-|-
TGTGCCAGCAGAGGGGCCCTGCTAACTTCCTACGAGCAGTACTTC
CASRGALLTSYEQYF
>TRBJ1-6|TRBV27|-|TRBD1
TGTGCCAGCAGTGCATCCGGGACAGGGATTCCACCCCTCCACTTT
CASSASGTGIPPLHF
>TRBJ2-1|TRBV2|-|TRBD1
TGTGCCAGCAGTGAAACAGGGGGCACCAATGAGCAGTTCTTC
CASSETGGTNEQFF
>TRBJ2-1|TRBV19|few|-
TGTGCCAGTAGTACCTACAATGAGCAGTTCTTC
CASSTYNEQFF
>TRBJ2-3|TRBV9|-|TRBD2
TGTGCCAGCAGCGTAGGTCCCTTGACTAGCGGGGGTAGTAATACGCAGTATTTT
CASSVGPLTSGGSNTQYF
>TRBJ2-1|TRBV5-1|-|-
TGCGCCAGCAGCTCCGACGGACAGTACAATGAGCAGTTCTTC
CASSSDGQYNEQFF
>TRBJ2-7|TRBV5-1|-|TRBD1
TGCGCCAGCAGCCCGGGACAGTGGGAGCAGTACTTC
CASSPGQWEQYF
>TRBJ1-4|TRBV7-9|-|-
TGTGCCAGCAGCCCCAATCCTCTCTGGACCGCAACTAATGAAAAACTGTTTTTT
CASSPNPLWTATNEKLFF
>TRBJ1-5|TRBV19|-|TRBD1
TGTGCCAGTAGTAAAACTCCCGGGACAGGGATCTCCAATCAGCCCCAGCATTTT
CASSKTPGTGISNQPQHF
>TRBJ1-5|TRBV24-1|-|-
TGTGCCACCAGTGACGGACCCAAGCCCCAGCATTTT
CATSDGPKPQHF
>TRBJ2-1|TRBV7-2|-|TRBD2
TGTGCCAGCAGCAGGGGAGCGGGAGGATACAATGAGCAGTTCTTC
CASSRGAGGYNEQFF
>TRBJ1-2|TRBV27|once|-
TGTGCCAGCAGTTACCCCCAAAACTATGGCTACACCTTC
CASSYPQNYGYTF
>TRBJ2-7|TRBV15|-|-
TGTGCCACCAGCAACCTATCCTACGAGCAGTACTTC
CATSNLSYEQYF
>TRBJ1-1|TRBV5-1|-|-
TGCGCCAGCAGCTTGATGGGGACTAACACTGAAGCTTTCTTT
CASSLMGTNTEAFF
>TRBJ2-3|TRBV2|-|-
TGTGCCAGCAGTGAAGGTATTGCTACGCAGTATTTT
CASSEGIATQYF
>TRBJ2-1|TRBV10-2|-|-
TGCGCCAGCGGGGGGATTCAGGCGGAGAATGAGCAGTTCTTC
CASGGIQAENEQFF
>TRBJ1-6|TRBV7-6|-|-
TGTGCCAGCAGCTTATCAGGGACCTCATATTCACCCCTCCACTTT
CASSLSGTSYSPLHF
>TRBJ1-2|TRBV6-6|many|TRBD1
TGTGCCAGCAATAAAGACAGGGGAAGCTACACCTTC
CASNKDRGSYTF
>TRBJ2-7|TRBV28|-|-
TGTGCCAGCAGTTTTTTCGGGGGCCCCTACGAGCAGTACTTC
CASSFFGGPYEQYF
>TRBJ1-5|TRBV10-3|-|TRBD1
TGTGCCATCAGTGAGGACAGGGTCGATAGCAATCAGCCCCAGCATTTT
CAISEDRVDSNQPQHF
>TRBJ1-1|TRBV18|-|-
TGTGCCAGCTCACCAAGACAACTCACTGAAGCTTTCTTT
CASSPRQLTEAFF
>TRBJ2-1|TRBV5-1|-|TRBD2
TGCGCCAGCAGCTTGGGGGGAGGGACTAGCGGGAGAGGCATGAATGAGCAGTTCTTC
CASSLGGGTSGRGMNEQFF
>TRBJ1-2|TRBV30|once|TRBD1
TGTGCCTGGAGTGTAGTGGCAGGGGGTTCAGAAGGCTACACCTTC
CAWSVVAGGSEGYTF
>TRBJ1-3|TRBV6-5|-|-
TGTGCCAGCAGTTACGGCTCTGGAAACACCATATATTTT
CASSYGSGNTIYF
>TRBJ1-4|TRBV5-6|-|-
TGTGCCAGCAGCCCCAAGGGAGGTAGGCCTCAAACTTCTAATGAAAAACTGTTTTTT
CASSPKGGRPQTSNEKLFF
>TRBJ2-1|TRBV11-3|-|TRBD2
TGTGCCAGCAGCCCAAGGGGTCTAGCGGAGAACAATGAGCAGTTCTTC
CASSPRGLAENNEQFF
>TRBJ1-2|TRBV18|-|-
TGTGCCAGCTCACCGGGAGGCCAGACTAACTATGGCTACACCTTC
CASSPGGQTNYGYTF
>TRBJ2-3|TRBV2|-|TRBD2
TGTGCCAGCAGTGCTCTAGCGGGAGTCGCAGATACGCAGTATTTT
CASSALAGVADTQYF
>TRBJ2-2|TRBV11-3|-|-
TGTGCCAGCAGCTTAGACGGGCAATTGGTAACCGGGGAGCTGTTTTTT
CASSLDGQLVTGELFF
>TRBJ2-3|TRBV2|-|-
TGTGCCAGCAGCCCTTGGACAGACTCAGATACGCAGTATTTT
CASSPWTDSDTQYF
>TRBJ2-1|TRBV5-1|-|-
TGCGCCAGCAGCTTACAAGACAATGAGCAGTTCTTC
CASSLQDNEQFF
>TRBJ2-1|TRBV12-3/TRBV12-4|-|-
TGTGCCAGCGGTAGCGGTGAGCAGTTCTTC
CASGSGEQFF
>TRBJ2-2|TRBV7-2|once|-
TGTGCCAGCAGCTACATCAACACCGGGGAGCTGTTTTTT
CASSYINTGELFF
>TRBJ2-2|TRBV9|-|-
TGTGCCAGCAGCGTAGTGGGCGTCGGGGAGCTGTTTTTT
CASSVVGVGELFF
>TRBJ1-1|TRBV12-3/TRBV12-4|-|-
TGTGCCAGCAAAGGGCAGGAGAACACTGAAGCTTTCTTT
CASKGQENTEAFF
>TRBJ1-1|TRBV10-1|-|TRBD1
TGCGCCAGCTCCAGGACAGGCACTGAAGCTTTCTTT
CASSRTGTEAFF
>TRBJ2-2|TRBV7-9|-|-
TGTGCCAGCAGCGCCCGAGGGTCCGTCTATTTCACCGGGGAGCTGTTTTTT
CASSARGSVYFTGELFF
>TRBJ2-1|TRBV5-1|-|-
TGCGCCAGCAGCTTTCAGGGGTCCTACAATGAGCAGTTCTTC
CASSFQGSYNEQFF
>TRBJ2-5|TRBV3-1/TRBV3-2|once|-
TGTGCCAGCAGCCAAGAATTAGAGGAGACCCAGTACTTC
CASSQELEETQYF
>TRBJ2-5|TRBV6-5|-|-
TGTGCCAGCAGTTACTCGATATGGGGGAAAGAGACCCAGTACTTC
CASSYSIWGKETQYF
>TRBJ2-1|TRBV7-9|-|TRBD2
TGTGCCGGGGGAGCGGGGGAGTCCTACAATGAGCAGTTCTTC
CAGGAGESYNEQFF